These 9 T cell receptor beta chains were sequenced from one sample in a study of PD-1 blockade in mismatch repair-deficient tumors. Clones were read by immunoSEQ multiplex PCR, and TCRdb kept only the in-frame ones, dropping some. This sample has 75,000 to 80,000 clones, with 70% to 90% found just once. The input for sequencing was peripheral blood, taken 44 weeks after starting pembrolizumab. The receptors shown here come from an adult with mismatch repair-deficient cancer.

This clone was seen only a few times. This sequence joins TRBV19 and TRBJ1-5; D is unclear. V was clipped by 2 bases and J by 0 bases, with 8 bases between them. Germline V gene data show CDR1 as LNHDA and CDR2 as SQIVND (reference sequence). The CDR3 has 15 amino acids. DNA of the CDR3: TGTGCCAGTAGTATATATGGACCTAGCAATCAGCCCCAGCATTTT. This encodes CASSIYGPSNQPQHF.

The chain carries TRBV27 and TRBJ2-1, with D possibly TRBD2 on 6 matching bases. The CDR3 extends over 14 amino acids. Germline assignment: CDR1 MNHEY and CDR2 SMNVEV (reference sequence). Trimming took off 5 bases at V and 1 base at J, with 9 bases between the two ends. The CDR3 sequence: CASSTGVSYNEQFF. The CDR3 region has the DNA TGTGCCAGCAGTACGGGAGTATCCTACAATGAGCAGTTCTTC.

The chain links TRBV7-6 to TRBJ2-3; D might be TRBD1 (8 bases). This CDR3 has 16 amino acids. Germline V CDR1 and CDR2: SGHVS, FNYEAQ. V lost 3 bases to trimming and J lost 6 bases, with 19 bases between them. The CDR3 bases are TGTGCCAGCAGCTTCAGACAGGGGAGGGGAGAGGATACGCAGTATTTT. This sequence encodes CASSFRQGRGEDTQYF.

This chain links TRBV10-3 with TRBJ2-5; possibly TRBD1 for D (6 bases). Germline CDR1 is ENHRY and CDR2 is SYGVKD. The CDR3 runs to 14 residues. Trimming stripped 6 bases from V and 5 bases from J, with 16 bases between. The CDR3 DNA follows: TGTGCCATCAGAGCGGACAGTCGGGCGGAGACCCAGTACTTC. Translation: CAIRADSRAETQYF.

The V and J genes are TRBV25-1 and TRBJ1-2; D not certain. This CDR3 region has 14 residues. The germline V and J ends were trimmed by 5 bases and 5 bases, with 15 bases remaining between them. Looked up from germline, CDR1 is MGHDK and CDR2 is SYGVNS. The DNA for the CDR3 is TGTGCCAGCAGTAAGCCGGGCGTAGATTATGGCTACACCTTC. Its protein product is CASSKPGVDYGYTF.

The J gene is TRBJ1-1, the V gene TRBV19, with D maybe TRBD1 (5 bases). The CDR3 extends over 12 amino acids. Germline CDR1 and CDR2: LNHDA and SQIVND (reference sequence). The V end lost 5 bases, the J end lost 4 bases, and 8 bases lay between the germline ends. The DNA for the CDR3 is TGTGCCAGTAGTCGGGGGGGCACTGAAGCTTTCTTT. It is translated as CASSRGGTEAFF.

V gene TRBV12-5 combines with J gene TRBJ1-3; D gene ambiguous. Trimming left V 6 bases short and J 3 bases short, with 12 bases between. CDR1 is LGHNT and CDR2 is FRNRAP in the germline V gene. This CDR3 comprises 14 residues. CDR3 in DNA: TGTGCTAGTGGACCGGGTCTGGATGGAAACACCATATATTTT. Translating gives CASGPGLDGNTIYF.

A few counts support this clone. The rearrangement uses TRBV14 and TRBJ2-7; 14 nucleotides match TRBD2. V trimming: 1 base; J trimming: 6 bases; junction bases outside the gene matches: 8. Germline V lookup: CDR1 SGHDN, CDR2 FVKESK. The CDR3 extends over 17 amino acids. CDR3 nucleotides: TGTGCCAGCAGCCAAGGACTAGCGGGAGGGCCCTACAGCGAGCAGTACTTC. It specifies CASSQGLAGGPYSEQYF.

This clone was counted a few times. The chain is built from TRBV19 and TRBJ2-7; no definite D call. This CDR3 has 13 amino acids. Germline V gene data show CDR1 as LNHDA and CDR2 as SQIVND (reference sequence). Trimming pared 7 bases from V and 3 bases from J, leaving 13 bases between. The CDR3 sequence is CASTPQVGYEQYF. As DNA, the CDR3 is TGTGCCAGTACCCCTCAGGTTGGCTACGAGCAGTACTTC.